This TCR beta chain emerged from a study of regulatory T cells in long-lasting Graves disease. In building TCR beta libraries, iRepertoire HTBI primers were used together with Arm-PCR of CDR3 regions. In the authors' methods: The identification of about 68 TRBV and some 15 TRBJ segments was made across samples. One entry per CDR3 protein, called by TCRdb with MiXCR from the multiplex PCR reads. The V and J calls shown here were made by TCRdb, not taken from the authors' results. The sample includes 410,000 or so distinct CDR3 sequences, about 15% of them seen just once. CDR1 is SEHNR, CDR2 FQNEAQ, per germline (reference sequence). Trimming stripped 4 bases from V and 2 bases from J, with 12 bases between. CDR3 size: 14 residues. Comments on this clonotype: Its antigen is undetermined.

Broader study findings: There were preferences for TRBV28, TRBJ1-2 and TRBJ2-5 in persistent disease.

Noted time point: newly diagnosed GD, antithyroid drugs for less than 3 months. Extracted RNA from PBMCs served as the source of the TCR library. It was by American Thyroid Association guidelines that Graves' disease was diagnosed. Another study also made use of these data, one on T cells in Graves' hyperthyroidism and ophthalmopathy. That work states: HTBI primers were the set used in a first-round RT-PCR of the TCR CDR3.

This chain links TRBV7-9 with TRBJ2-7; tentatively, D is TRBD2 (5 bases). The specimen was peripheral blood mononuclear cells (PBMCs), collected at new diagnosis, from a patient treated with antithyroid drugs. The clonotype was recovered from a woman in her 30s with Graves disease. CDR3 in DNA: TGTGCCAGCAGCTCTCGGGGTAACACCTACGAGCAGTACTTC. It codes for CASSSRGNTYEQYF.